Below, one T cell receptor (beta chain) is given with its context. No cognate antigen has been identified for it. Base qualities are not recorded, but no much larger clone differs from it by a single base. These data belong to a study of OX40 agonist ivuxolimab in advanced cancers. As for the study more broadly: Ivuxolimab was an agonistic, fully human IgG2 monoclonal antibody directed against OX40 (CD134), a costimulatory receptor. Intravenous ivuxolimab was administered to patients every 2 weeks at six dose levels: 0.01, 0.1, 0.3, 1.5, 3 and 10 mg/kg. Among the roughly 52 dose-escalation patients, about 19 had hepatocellular carcinoma, approximately 15 melanoma, 9 renal cell carcinoma and 9 head and neck cancer. In the dose-escalation cohort, roughly four fifths of patients were male, and the mean age was approximately 55 years, with a range of 23 to 79. Prior anti-PD-1, anti-PD-L1 or anti-CTLA-4 therapy was permitted, and checkpoint inhibitors had been received by less than 45% of dose-escalation patients. Partial responses were achieved by three dose-escalation patients, of whom one had hepatocellular carcinoma and two had cutaneous melanoma. The purpose of peripheral TCRbeta sequencing was to test whether ivuxolimab changed TCR sequence diversity and led to clonal T-cell expansion. The paper describes the monotherapy dose-escalation part (N = 52 patients) of the phase I trial of ivuxolimab. What the authors observed across the whole study: In partial responders in the 0.1-3.0 mg/kg groups, normalized peripheral clonal expansion was found to be among the lowest, especially among CD8+ T cells. After ivuxolimab, more expanded clones were found on average in CD8+ T cells than in CD4+ T cells. Low levels of normalized T-cell clonal expansion were also seen in some nonresponding patients. The antigen specificity of the clonally expanded peripheral T cells was not determined. Clonal expansion of both CD4+ and CD8+ blood T cells was observed from baseline to week 6 at doses 0.1 to 3.0 mg/kg.

Patients with autoimmune disease history or receiving systemic immunosuppression were excluded from the trial. In every dose cohort, peripheral blood was drawn for TCR sequencing at baseline, cycle 4 day 1, and cycle 7 day 1. Samples were obtained from an open-label, multicenter, first-in-human phase I dose-escalation trial of ivuxolimab. Adults with locally advanced or metastatic head and neck squamous cell, hepatocellular, melanoma or renal cell carcinoma were enrolled in the trial. Before TCR sequencing, CD4+ T cells and CD8+ T cells from peripheral blood were sorted into separate populations. Genomic DNA was extracted from sorted cells for sequencing of the TCRbeta CDR3 region. The immunoSEQ Assay was used to sequence the TCRbeta CDR3 regions. TCRdb carries this immuneACCESS record with in-frame sequences only. Its versions omit some clonotypes, under half of them owing to an unresolved V gene in the studies checked, with the rest unexplained. This sample holds 70,000 to 95,000 clones; about 91% were observed only once. Around 0.51% of the sample is taken by the ten largest.

CDR1 SEHNR and CDR2 FQNEAQ were looked up in the germline V gene (reference sequence). From its cysteine to its phenylalanine, the CDR3 spans 16 amino acids. Of the read, only the CDR3 DNA is kept; its 48 bases are in frame from base 1. V is trimmed back by 5 bases and J by 0 bases, and the junction contains 4 bases that no gene match accounts for. This specimen was CD4+ or CD8+ T cells sorted from blood, taken in a trial of the OX40 agonist ivuxolimab. The chain is encoded by TRBV7-9 joined to TRBJ2-2, with 9 middle bases fitting TRBD1. This TCR was recovered from an adult with an advanced solid tumor such as melanoma, head and neck, liver or kidney cancer. CDR3 region: CASSPRQGANTGELFF. Here is the DNA: TGTGCCAGCAGCCCTCGACAGGGGGCGAACACCGGGGAGCTGTTTTTT.